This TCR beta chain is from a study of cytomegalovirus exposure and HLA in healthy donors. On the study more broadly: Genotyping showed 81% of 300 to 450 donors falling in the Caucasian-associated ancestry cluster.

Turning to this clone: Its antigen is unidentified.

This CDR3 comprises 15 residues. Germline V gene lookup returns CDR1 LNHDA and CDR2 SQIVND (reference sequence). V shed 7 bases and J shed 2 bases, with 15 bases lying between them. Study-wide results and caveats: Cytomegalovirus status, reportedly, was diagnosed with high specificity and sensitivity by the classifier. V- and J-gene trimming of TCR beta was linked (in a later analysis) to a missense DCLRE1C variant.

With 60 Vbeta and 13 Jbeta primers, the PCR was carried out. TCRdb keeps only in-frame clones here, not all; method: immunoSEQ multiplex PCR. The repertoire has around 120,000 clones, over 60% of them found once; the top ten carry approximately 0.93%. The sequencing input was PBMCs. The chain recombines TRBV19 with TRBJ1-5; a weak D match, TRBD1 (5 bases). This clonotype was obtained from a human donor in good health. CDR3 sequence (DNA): TGTGCCAGTATGGGAGGGCAGGGACGCAATCAGCCCCAGCATTTT. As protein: CASMGGQGRNQPQHF.